The 32 T cell receptor beta chains below all came from one sample that was sequenced in a study of memory CD4+ T cells and cytomegalovirus serostatus. Assay: immunoSEQ multiplex PCR; the TCRdb copy retains only in-frame clones and omits some. This sample yields 50,000 or so clones, of which 60% to 85% are seen a single time; around 1.5% belongs to the top ten. The sort gate was single viable CD3+CD4+CD8-CD45RO+ cells for memory CD4+ T cells. Material: memory CD4+ T cells from blood. The receptors derive from an adult in good health and CMV-seropositive.

CDR3 residues: CASSEAGRDEQFF. The DNA of the CDR3 is TGCGCCAGCAGTGAGGCCGGGAGGGATGAGCAGTTCTTC. The rearrangement joins TRBV10-1 to TRBJ2-1; 8 nucleotides match TRBD2. The V gene's germline CDR1 is WNHNN and CDR2 SYGVQD (reference sequence). Losses at the gene ends were 2 bases for V and 8 bases for J; bases not matched to a gene: 2. The CDR3 contains 13 residues.

This chain uses TRBV11-2 with TRBJ2-7; D may be TRBD2 (6 bases). The germline V gene has CDR1 SGHAT and CDR2 FQNNGV. The CDR3 extends over 15 amino acids. Deletions cut 4 bases from V and 1 base from J, with 14 bases between. CDR3 in amino acids: CASSSGTYASYEQYF. CDR3 in DNA: TGTGCCAGCAGCTCCGGGACTTACGCATCCTACGAGCAGTACTTC.

The chain uses TRBV5-6 and TRBJ1-2; 10 bases are shared with TRBD1. The CDR3 is 14 amino acids. Unmatched junction bases numbered 7, after V lost 4 bases and J lost 7 bases. Germline values: CDR1 SGHDT, CDR2 YYEEEE. CDR3 sequence (DNA): TGTGCCAGCAGCCGGGACAGGGGAATGGGTGGCTACACCTTC. Translation: CASSRDRGMGGYTF.

This chain links TRBV7-3 with TRBJ2-1; TRBD2 aligns across 10 bases. CDR1 SGHTA and CDR2 FQGTGA come from the germline V gene. The CDR3 is 17 residues long. V shed 2 bases and J 6 bases; nucleotides not matched to a gene: 10. CDR3 protein: CASSLAPRAGGLNEQFF. For the CDR3, the DNA is TGTGCCAGCAGCTTAGCGCCTCGAGCGGGGGGGCTCAATGAGCAGTTCTTC.

This rearrangement joins TRBV7-2 to TRBJ2-7; weak D call: TRBD2 (5 bases). V was shortened by 6 bases and J by 7 bases, with 10 bases between the two germline ends. The CDR3 has 11 residues. Germline V lookup: CDR1 SGHTA, CDR2 FQGNSA. The DNA of the CDR3 is TGTGCCAGCAGTTACGGACTGGAGCAGTACTTC. Translating gives CASSYGLEQYF. Full variable domain (remainder filled in from reference TRBV7-2 and TRBJ2-7): GAGVSQSPSNKVTEKGKDVELRCDPISGHTALYWYRQSLGQGLEFLIYFQGNSAPDKSGLPSDRFSAERTGGSVSTLTIQRTQQEDSAVYLCASSYGLEQYFGPGTRLTVT.

The chain recombines TRBV15 with TRBJ2-6, with D perhaps being TRBD1 or TRBD2 (5 bases each). The CDR3 runs to 18 residues. V gave up 3 bases and J gave up 0 bases, with 15 bases separating them. Germline V CDR1 and CDR2: LNHNV, YYDKDF (reference sequence). Written as DNA, the CDR3 is TGTGCCACCAGCAGGGTCCCGGGACGGGCCTCTGGGGCCAACGTCCTGACTTTC. Its protein product is CATSRVPGRASGANVLTF.

This clone appeared once. V gene TRBV30 combines with J gene TRBJ2-3, with TRBD1 identical over 10 bases. This CDR3 region has 15 residues. V shed 8 bases, J shed 6 bases, and the junction held 14 bases outside the gene matches. The germline gives CDR1 GTSNPN, CDR2 SVGIG (reference sequence). The CDR3 DNA reads as TGTGCCGGGGGCGAAGGGGACAGGGGAAGGGATACGCAGTATTTT. It specifies CAGGEGDRGRDTQYF.

The CDR3 region is CASRKGNSATNSPLHF. The CDR3 DNA is TGTGCCAGCAGAAAGGGGAATTCAGCGACTAATTCACCCCTCCACTTT. The rearrangement links TRBV7-9 to TRBJ1-6; weak D call: TRBD1 (5 bases). V was shortened by 6 bases and J by 6 bases, with 18 bases between the two germline ends. The germline CDR1 and CDR2 sequences are SEHNR and FQNEAQ (reference sequence). The CDR3 is 16 residues long.

The chain has TRBV7-6 and TRBJ1-5; D is unresolved. Trimming took 1 base from V and 4 from J, leaving 17 bases between them. This CDR3 is built from 17 residues. Germline V gene sequence: CDR1 SGHVS, CDR2 FNYEAQ. The CDR3 DNA is TGTGCCAGCAGCTTAGAAGCCCGGGGTGTGGGTAATCAGCCCCAGCATTTT. This gives the protein CASSLEARGVGNQPQHF.

V usage is TRBV6-5 and J usage is TRBJ1-3; no clear D gene. V was cut by 6 bases and J by 2 bases, with 11 bases left in between. Germline lookup yields CDR1 MNHEY and CDR2 SVGAGI. The CDR3 is 14 residues long. This CDR3 reads CASRTRTAGNTIYF. As DNA, the CDR3 is TGTGCCAGCAGGACTCGGACGGCTGGAAACACCATATATTTT.

The rearrangement uses TRBV4-3 and TRBJ1-6; 7 bases align to TRBD1. CDR1 and CDR2 from the germline V gene are LGHNA and YSLEER. The CDR3 spans 18 residues. Trimming cost V 0 bases and J 0 bases; bases outside gene matches: 5. CDR3 coding DNA: TGCGCCAGCAGCCAAGATGGGCAGGGGGTCTCCTATAATTCACCCCTCCACTTT. It is translated as CASSQDGQGVSYNSPLHF.

V usage is TRBV19 and J usage is TRBJ1-5; 9 bases line up with TRBD1. V lost 5 bases to trimming and J lost 7 bases; unmatched junction nucleotides: 3. The CDR3 consists of 13 residues. CDR1 LNHDA and CDR2 SQIVND come from the germline V gene (reference sequence). The CDR3 DNA is TGTGCCAGTAGTCAACAGGGGGCCCAGCCCCAGCATTTT. Amino acids: CASSQQGAQPQHF.

This clone was counted once. The rearrangement links TRBV2 to TRBJ1-1, with TRBD1 matching over 10 bases. CDR1 and CDR2 from the germline V gene are SNHLY and FYNNEI. The ends lost 6 bases at V and 4 bases at J; junction bases unmatched: 8. The CDR3 has 15 residues. The CDR3 DNA is TGTGCCAGCAGACGACAGGGGGCGAGCGGCACTGAAGCTTTCTTT. It specifies CASRRQGASGTEAFF.

The chain has TRBV7-3 and TRBJ2-1; 7 bases are a match to TRBD2. The CDR3 extends over 15 amino acids. Germline loops: CDR1 SGHTA, CDR2 FQGTGA. With V trimmed by 5 bases and J by 7 bases, 11 bases remained unmatched. CDR3 protein: CASSPRAGAGNEQFF. In DNA form, the CDR3 reads TGTGCCAGCAGCCCACGGGCGGGAGCAGGGAATGAGCAGTTCTTC.

The chain has TRBV18 and TRBJ1-1; D is uncertain. Germline-derived CDR1 and CDR2 are KGHSH and LQKENI. V was cut by 3 bases and J by 4 bases, with 12 bases left in between. The CDR3 covers 14 residues. The CDR3 DNA follows: TGTGCCAGCTCACCCTCCTATCGGGGCACTGAAGCTTTCTTT. This codes for CASSPSYRGTEAFF.

This chain uses TRBV2 with TRBJ1-5, with a weak D call TRBD1 (6 bases). This CDR3 spans 15 amino acids. Germline-derived CDR1 and CDR2 are SNHLY and FYNNEI. Trimming removed 6 bases at V and 1 base at J, with 13 bases between. The CDR3 sequence is CASREGGQSNQPQHF. The CDR3 DNA reads TGTGCCAGCAGGGAGGGGGGGCAAAGCAATCAGCCCCAGCATTTT.

This clone was seen just once. This chain joins TRBV11-2 and TRBJ2-5; the match to TRBD1 covers 8 bases. Trimming at V came to 1 base and at J to 3 bases, leaving 1 base not matched to a gene. Germline V gene data show CDR1 as SGHAT and CDR2 as FQNNGV. The CDR3 covers 14 residues. CDR3 DNA: TGTGCCAGCAGCTTAGGACAGGGGAAAGAGACCCAGTACTTC. Translating gives CASSLGQGKETQYF.

V gene TRBV28 combines with J gene TRBJ1-5, with D perhaps matching TRBD1 (5 bases). The CDR3 length is 18 residues. Germline-derived CDR1 and CDR2 are MDHEN and SYDVKM. The ends were cut back, 6 bases at V and 1 base at J, with 22 bases in the middle. The CDR3 is CASSAILGGLRSNQPQHF. DNA of the CDR3: TGTGCCAGCAGCGCCATCCTCGGGGGGTTGAGAAGCAATCAGCCCCAGCATTTT.

This chain joins TRBV19 and TRBJ2-1; TRBD2 agrees at 9 bases. The CDR3 is 19 amino acids. Germline lookup yields CDR1 LNHDA and CDR2 SQIVND (reference sequence). J was trimmed by 6 bases and V by 1 base; bases with no gene match: 16. DNA for the CDR3: TGTGCCAGTAGTATAGTCCCGTTAGTCCCTAAACTAGCGGGCAATGAGCAGTTCTTC. Amino acids: CASSIVPLVPKLAGNEQFF.

J is TRBJ2-5 and V is TRBV7-6; no reliable D call. This CDR3 is built from 13 residues. The V end was cut by 3 bases, the J end by 2 bases, with 7 bases between. The germline V gene has CDR1 SGHVS and CDR2 FNYEAQ. The CDR3 nucleotides are TGTGCCAGCAGCTTGACCCCTCAAGAGACCCAGTACTTC. It is translated as CASSLTPQETQYF.

The chain uses TRBV28 and TRBJ1-2; D is unclear. Per the germline V gene, CDR1 is MDHEN and CDR2 is SYDVKM. This CDR3 comprises 14 residues. Trimming cost V 3 bases and J 2 bases, with 10 bases left between them. CDR3 amino acids: CASSFSGRNYGYTF. CDR3 bases: TGTGCCAGCAGTTTCTCGGGCAGGAACTATGGCTACACCTTC.

This clone was detected only a few times. The chain joins TRBV10-1 to TRBJ1-1; D gene ambiguous. V was trimmed by 2 bases and J by 5 bases, leaving 9 bases between them. The CDR3 covers 13 residues. Per germline, CDR1 WNHNN and CDR2 SYGVQD (reference sequence). Written as DNA, the CDR3 is TGCGCCAGCAGTGAGAAGGTAATGACTGAAGCTTTCTTT. The encoded protein is CASSEKVMTEAFF.

The gene calls are TRBV5-1 and TRBJ1-1, with a tentative D call TRBD1 (5 bases). The CDR3 contains 14 residues. The V and J ends lost 4 bases and 4 bases respectively, with 14 bases between them. Germline loops: CDR1 SGHRS, CDR2 YFSETQ. The CDR3 nucleotides read TGCGCCAGCAGCACCGTCTCTGACAGCACTGAAGCTTTCTTT. Amino acid sequence: CASSTVSDSTEAFF.

The chain uses TRBV7-8 and TRBJ1-4; D ambiguous. The CDR3 length is 14 residues. Germline assignment: CDR1 SGHVS and CDR2 FQNEAQ. V was pared by 1 base and J by 8 bases, with 11 bases between. This chain's CDR3 is CASSLGEGGEKLFF. CDR3 DNA: TGTGCCAGCAGCTTAGGGGAGGGAGGAGAAAAACTGTTTTTT.

J is TRBJ1-2 and V is TRBV5-1; 9 nucleotides line up with TRBD1. The V gene end was trimmed by 4 bases and the J gene end by 6 bases; junction bases not matched to a gene: 10. In germline, CDR1 is SGHRS, CDR2 YFSETQ. This CDR3 has 15 amino acids. DNA for the CDR3: TGCGCCAGCAGCGCCCTAACAGGGGGCGGGAATGGCTACACCTTC. Amino acid sequence: CASSALTGGGNGYTF.

The rearrangement joins TRBV27 to TRBJ2-7; 7 nucleotides line up with TRBD1. V shed 6 bases and J 3 bases; nucleotides not matched to a gene: 5. This CDR3 has 13 amino acids. Per the germline V gene, CDR1 is MNHEY and CDR2 is SMNVEV (reference sequence). CDR3 bases: TGTGCCAGCAGGCACCGGGACAGCTACGAGCAGTACTTC. Translating gives CASRHRDSYEQYF.

This chain connects TRBV6-5 to TRBJ1-6; 8 bases fit TRBD1. The CDR3 contains 14 residues. Per germline, CDR1 MNHEY and CDR2 SVGAGI. The junction had 1 base not matched to a gene; V was cut back by 2 bases and J by 7 bases. The CDR3 loop is CASSYGQGNSPLHF. DNA for the CDR3: TGTGCCAGCAGTTACGGACAGGGAAATTCACCCCTCCACTTT.

This chain links TRBV6-6 with TRBJ2-1; D not certain. The CDR3 length is 12 residues. CDR1 is MNHNY and CDR2 is SVGAGI in the germline V gene (reference sequence). V gave up 3 bases and J gave up 8 bases, with 8 bases separating them. The CDR3 here is CASSYLGHEQFF. The CDR3 DNA reads TGTGCCAGCAGTTATTTAGGACATGAGCAGTTCTTC.

The V gene is TRBV19, the J gene TRBJ1-5; D not resolved. Germline V gene sequence: CDR1 LNHDA, CDR2 SQIVND (reference sequence). This CDR3 spans 14 amino acids. Trimming took 5 bases from V and 0 from J, leaving 8 bases between them. This CDR3 reads CASSSVHSNQPQHF. The CDR3, as DNA: TGTGCCAGTAGTTCGGTCCATAGCAATCAGCCCCAGCATTTT.

This chain connects TRBV5-1 to TRBJ1-4; possibly TRBD1 for D (6 bases). V shed 3 bases and J shed 5 bases, with 11 bases lying between them. The length of the CDR3 is 14 residues. The V gene's germline CDR1 is SGHRS and CDR2 YFSETQ. This CDR3 reads CASSSQGRNEKLFF. The CDR3 nucleotides read TGCGCCAGCAGCTCCCAGGGGCGCAATGAAAAACTGTTTTTT. The whole variable domain, remainder taken from reference TRBV5-1 and TRBJ1-4, is KAGVTQTPRYLIKTRGQQVTLSCSPISGHRSVSWYQQTPGQGLQFLFEYFSETQRNKGNFPGRFSGRQFSNSRSEMNVSTLELGDSALYLCASSSQGRNEKLFFGSGTQLSVL.

This chain joins TRBV18 and TRBJ1-6, with D unresolved. The CDR3 has 14 amino acids. Germline CDR1 reads KGHSH; CDR2 reads LQKENI. Trimming took off 4 bases at V and 6 bases at J, with 10 bases between the two ends. The CDR3 DNA is TGTGCCAGCTCACAAGATCGGGTTAATTCACCCCTCCACTTT. Translating it yields CASSQDRVNSPLHF.

In this sample, this clone turned up a few times. This chain connects TRBV5-1 to TRBJ1-1; 7 bases are a match to TRBD1. Germline V gives CDR1 SGHRS, CDR2 YFSETQ. The CDR3 has 15 amino acids. V shed 7 bases, J shed 1 base, and the junction held 10 bases outside the gene matches. CDR3: CASGGGRGPNTEAFF. Written as DNA, the CDR3 is TGCGCCAGCGGAGGCGGAAGGGGGCCGAACACTGAAGCTTTCTTT.